The 5 T cell receptor beta chains below all came from one sample that was sequenced in a study of shared clonotypes between healthy human individuals. CD8 cells classed as naive were CD45RO-negative and positively selected for CCR7, excluding terminally differentiated effector memory CD45RA+ cells. Assay: immunoSEQ multiplex PCR; the TCRdb copy retains only in-frame clones and omits some. The table lists about 2 million clones, 85% to 95% of them singletons. Sequenced material: naive CD8+ T cells sorted from blood. These TCRs come from a man younger than 30 in good health.

This sequence joins TRBV6-5 and TRBJ1-5, with D unresolved. The germline V and J ends were trimmed by 4 bases and 3 bases, with 10 bases remaining between them. Germline V lookup: CDR1 MNHEY, CDR2 SVGAGI. This CDR3 is built from 14 residues. CDR3 DNA sequence: TGTGCCAGCAGTTCGGTTGGGAACAATCAGCCCCAGCATTTT. This sequence encodes CASSSVGNNQPQHF.

The rearrangement joins TRBV27 to TRBJ1-2; D perhaps matches TRBD1 (5 bases). The germline gives CDR1 MNHEY, CDR2 SMNVEV (reference sequence). Trimming removed 6 bases at V and 6 bases at J, with 14 bases between. The CDR3 has 13 amino acids. The CDR3 bases are TGTGCCAGCAGAACAATTCAGGGCGATGGCTACACCTTC. It encodes CASRTIQGDGYTF.

This chain links TRBV5-1 with TRBJ2-1; D possibly corresponds to TRBD2 (5 bases). Trimming stripped 4 bases from V and 0 bases from J, with 17 bases between. The CDR3 has 17 residues. CDR1 is SGHRS, CDR2 YFSETQ, per germline. CDR3 loop: CASSAVAGPSSYNEQFF. CDR3 sequence (DNA): TGCGCCAGCAGCGCCGTGGCGGGTCCCAGCTCCTACAATGAGCAGTTCTTC.

The chain employs TRBV27 and TRBJ1-2; TRBD1 is a possible D gene (5 bases). CDR3 length: 13 amino acids. Between the trimmed V and J ends, which lost 6 bases and 2 bases, there was a span of 10 bases. Germline CDR1 reads MNHEY; CDR2 reads SMNVEV (reference sequence). The CDR3: CASRKDRNYGYTF. The CDR3, as DNA: TGTGCCAGCAGGAAAGACAGAAACTATGGCTACACCTTC.

This clone was counted a few times. The chain joins TRBV9 to TRBJ1-1; a weak D match, TRBD1 (6 bases). CDR1 and CDR2 from the germline V gene are SGDLS and YYNGEE. With 4 bases removed from V and 1 base from J, the gap between germline ends came to 11 bases. This CDR3 comprises 14 residues. The CDR3 bases are TGTGCCAGCAGCCGGGTAGGGGGGAACACTGAAGCTTTCTTT. Protein sequence: CASSRVGGNTEAFF.